This TCR beta chain was sequenced in a study of early T cells in non-severe SARS-CoV-2 infection. Study-wide background: Sequencing was performed on bulk RNA from unsorted whole blood, leaving chains unpaired. Overall study results and limits: The matching step, a VDJdb search, favored anti-spike CD8 responses and missed private and CD4 specificities.

TCRdb re-derived calls from the 5' RACE reads in MiXCR, one entry per CDR3 protein. The sample holds 90,000 to 120,000 distinct CDR3 sequences, approximately 12% seen once. Regarding this clonotype: The antigen is unknown.

The germline V gene has CDR1 MNHNS and CDR2 SASEGT. The ends lost 9 bases at V and 4 bases at J; junction bases unmatched: 4. The CDR3 extends over 13 amino acids. This chain links TRBV6-1 with TRBJ2-3, with TRBD2 matching over 10 bases. Sequenced sample: whole blood. The sequence came from an adult who was a healthcare worker with PCR-confirmed SARS-CoV-2 infection or an uninfected control (not recorded which). The CDR3 DNA sequence: TGTGCCAGTAAGCGGGAGGGCCCAGATACGCAGTATTTT. Its protein is CASKREGPDTQYF.